This T cell receptor beta chain stems from a study of CD8 T cells in Susac syndrome. This clonotype was detected only once. The RNA input was roughly 0.45 to 1 ug, and it was reverse transcribed with random hexamers. TCRdb reprocessed the immunoSEQ multiplex PCR reads with MiXCR, giving one entry per CDR3 protein. The data show tens of thousands of distinct CDR3 sequences, roughly 93% seen once. This CDR3 spans 14 amino acids. The ends were cut back, 5 bases at V and 0 bases at J, with 8 bases in the middle. Per the germline V gene, CDR1 is DFQATT and CDR2 is SNEGSKA (reference sequence). This TCR was sampled from a human donor in good health. V is TRBV20-1 and J is TRBJ2-6; TRBD1 or TRBD2 may be the D gene (5 bases each). The sample was CD8+ T cells from PBMCs. CDR3 sequence reads: CSAWDHSGANVLTF. The CDR3 DNA follows: TGCAGTGCTTGGGACCACTCTGGGGCCAACGTCCTGACTTTC.